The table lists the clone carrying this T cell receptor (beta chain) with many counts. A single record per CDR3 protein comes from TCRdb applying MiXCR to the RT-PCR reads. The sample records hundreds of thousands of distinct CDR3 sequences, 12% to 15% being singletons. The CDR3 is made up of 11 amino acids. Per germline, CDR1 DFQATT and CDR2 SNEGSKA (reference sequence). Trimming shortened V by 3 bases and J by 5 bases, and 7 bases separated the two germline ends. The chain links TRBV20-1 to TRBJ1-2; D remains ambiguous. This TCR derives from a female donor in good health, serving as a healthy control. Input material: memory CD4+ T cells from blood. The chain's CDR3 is CSARVEYGYTF. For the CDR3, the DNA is TGCAGTGCTAGGGTAGAGTATGGCTACACCTTC.